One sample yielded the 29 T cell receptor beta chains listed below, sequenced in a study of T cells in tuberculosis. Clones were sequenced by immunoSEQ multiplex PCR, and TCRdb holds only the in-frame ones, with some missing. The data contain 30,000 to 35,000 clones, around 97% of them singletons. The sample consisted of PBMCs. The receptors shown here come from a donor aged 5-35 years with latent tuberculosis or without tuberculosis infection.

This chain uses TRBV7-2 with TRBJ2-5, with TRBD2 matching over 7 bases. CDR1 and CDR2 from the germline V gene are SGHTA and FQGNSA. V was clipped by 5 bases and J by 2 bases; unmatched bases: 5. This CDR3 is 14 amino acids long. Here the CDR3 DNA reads TGTGCCAGCAGCCCCCGGGGACTACAAGAGACCCAGTACTTC. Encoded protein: CASSPRGLQETQYF.

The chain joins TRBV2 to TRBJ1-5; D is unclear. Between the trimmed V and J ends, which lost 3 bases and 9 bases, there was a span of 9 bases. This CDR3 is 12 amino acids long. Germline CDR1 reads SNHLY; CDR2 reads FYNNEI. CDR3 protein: CASSDLGRPQHF. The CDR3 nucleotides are TGTGCCAGCAGTGATCTGGGGAGGCCCCAGCATTTT. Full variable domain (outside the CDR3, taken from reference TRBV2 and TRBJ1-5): EPEVTQTPSHQVTQMGQEVILRCVPISNHLYFYWYRQILGQKVEFLVSFYNNEISEKSEIFDDQFSVERPDGSNFTLKIRSTKLEDSAMYFCASSDLGRPQHFGDGTRLSIL.

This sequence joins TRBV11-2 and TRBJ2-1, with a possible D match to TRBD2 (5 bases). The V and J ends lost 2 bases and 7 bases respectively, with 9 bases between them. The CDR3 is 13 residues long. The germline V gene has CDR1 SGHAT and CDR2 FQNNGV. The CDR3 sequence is CASSLSLENEQFF. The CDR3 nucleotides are TGTGCCAGCAGCTTATCACTAGAAAATGAGCAGTTCTTC. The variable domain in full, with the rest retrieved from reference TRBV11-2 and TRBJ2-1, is EAGVAQSPRYKIIEKRQSVAFWCNPISGHATLYWYQQILGQGPKLLIQFQNNGVVDDSQLPKDRFSAERLKGVDSTLKIQPAKLEDSAVYLCASSLSLENEQFFGPGTRLTVL.

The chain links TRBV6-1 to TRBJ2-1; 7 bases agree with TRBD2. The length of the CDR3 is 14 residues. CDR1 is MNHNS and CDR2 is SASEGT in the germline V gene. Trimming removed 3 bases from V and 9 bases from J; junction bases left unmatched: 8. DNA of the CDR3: TGTGCCAGCAGTGACGGAGCGGGGTTTGTTGAGCAGTTCTTC. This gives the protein CASSDGAGFVEQFF.

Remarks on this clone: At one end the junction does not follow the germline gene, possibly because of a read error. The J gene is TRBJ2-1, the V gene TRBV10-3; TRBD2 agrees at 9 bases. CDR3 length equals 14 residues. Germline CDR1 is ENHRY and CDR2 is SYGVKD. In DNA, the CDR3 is TGCGCAGCCAGCGGGAGGTCTGTTTCGTGGGAGCAGTTCTTC. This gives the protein CAASGRSVSWEQFF.

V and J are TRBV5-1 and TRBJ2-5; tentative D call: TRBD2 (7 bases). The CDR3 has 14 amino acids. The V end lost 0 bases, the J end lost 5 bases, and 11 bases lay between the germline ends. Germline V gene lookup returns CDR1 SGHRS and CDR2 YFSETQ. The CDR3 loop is CASSLEGGGETQYF. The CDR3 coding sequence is TGCGCCAGCAGCTTGGAAGGGGGAGGGGAGACCCAGTACTTC.

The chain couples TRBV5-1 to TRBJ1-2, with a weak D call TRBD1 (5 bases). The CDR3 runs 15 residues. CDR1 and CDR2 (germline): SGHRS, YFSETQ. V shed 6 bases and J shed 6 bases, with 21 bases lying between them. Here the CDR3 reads CASNIDSNGLDGYTF. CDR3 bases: TGCGCCAGCAATATTGACAGTAACGGGCTCGATGGCTACACCTTC. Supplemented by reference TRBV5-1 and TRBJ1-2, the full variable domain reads KAGVTQTPRYLIKTRGQQVTLSCSPISGHRSVSWYQQTPGQGLQFLFEYFSETQRNKGNFPGRFSGRQFSNSRSEMNVSTLELGDSALYLCASNIDSNGLDGYTFGSGTRLTVV.

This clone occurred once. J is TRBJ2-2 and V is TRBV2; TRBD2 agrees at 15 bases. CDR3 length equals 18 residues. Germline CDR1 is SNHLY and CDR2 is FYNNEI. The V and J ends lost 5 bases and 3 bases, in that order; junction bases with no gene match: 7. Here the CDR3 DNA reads TGTGCCAGCAGTTTCGGACTAGCGGGGGGGCTCGACACCGGGGAGCTGTTTTTT. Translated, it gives CASSFGLAGGLDTGELFF.

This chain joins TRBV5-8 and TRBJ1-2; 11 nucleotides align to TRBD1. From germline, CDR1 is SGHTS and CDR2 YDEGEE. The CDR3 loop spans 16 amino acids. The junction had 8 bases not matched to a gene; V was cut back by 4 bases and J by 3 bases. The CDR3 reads CASSPDRGLEYYGYTF. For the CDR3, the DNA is TGTGCCAGCAGCCCGGACAGGGGGCTCGAGTACTATGGCTACACCTTC.

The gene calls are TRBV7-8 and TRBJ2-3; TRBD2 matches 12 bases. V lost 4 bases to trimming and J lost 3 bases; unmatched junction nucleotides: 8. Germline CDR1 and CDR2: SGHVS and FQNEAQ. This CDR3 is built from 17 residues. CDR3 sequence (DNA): TGTGCCAGCAGCTCCATTCTAGCGGGAGGGCCAACAGATACGCAGTATTTT. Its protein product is CASSSILAGGPTDTQYF.

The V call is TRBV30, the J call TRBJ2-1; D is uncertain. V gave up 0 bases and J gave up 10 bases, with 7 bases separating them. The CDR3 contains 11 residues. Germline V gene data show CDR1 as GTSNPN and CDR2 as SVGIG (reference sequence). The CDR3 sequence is CAWSVGHEQFF. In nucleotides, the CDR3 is TGTGCCTGGAGTGTCGGTCACGAGCAGTTCTTC.

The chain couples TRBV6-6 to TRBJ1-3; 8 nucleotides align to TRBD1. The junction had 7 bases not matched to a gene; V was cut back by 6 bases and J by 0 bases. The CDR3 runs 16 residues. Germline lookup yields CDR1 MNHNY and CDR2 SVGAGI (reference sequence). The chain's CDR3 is CASRGDRLHSGNTIYF. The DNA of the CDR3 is TGTGCCAGCAGGGGGGACAGGCTACACTCTGGAAACACCATATATTTT.

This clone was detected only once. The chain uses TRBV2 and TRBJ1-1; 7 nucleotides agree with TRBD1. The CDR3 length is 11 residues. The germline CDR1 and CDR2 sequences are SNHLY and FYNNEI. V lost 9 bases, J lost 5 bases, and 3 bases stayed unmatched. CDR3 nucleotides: TGTGCCAGAACAGGGGAAACTGAAGCTTTCTTT. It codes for CARTGETEAFF.

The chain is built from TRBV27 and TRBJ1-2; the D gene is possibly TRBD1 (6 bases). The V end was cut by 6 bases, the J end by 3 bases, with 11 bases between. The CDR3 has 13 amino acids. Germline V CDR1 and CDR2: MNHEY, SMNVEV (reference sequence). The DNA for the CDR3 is TGTGCCAGCAGGAGGTCAGGGGACTATGGCTACACCTTC. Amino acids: CASRRSGDYGYTF.

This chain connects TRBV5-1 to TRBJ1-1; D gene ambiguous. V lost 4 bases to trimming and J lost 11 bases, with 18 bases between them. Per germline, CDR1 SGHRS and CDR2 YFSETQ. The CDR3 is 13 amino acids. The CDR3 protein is CASSTGIVARAFF. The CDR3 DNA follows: TGCGCCAGCAGCACGGGGATAGTCGCGAGGGCTTTCTTT.

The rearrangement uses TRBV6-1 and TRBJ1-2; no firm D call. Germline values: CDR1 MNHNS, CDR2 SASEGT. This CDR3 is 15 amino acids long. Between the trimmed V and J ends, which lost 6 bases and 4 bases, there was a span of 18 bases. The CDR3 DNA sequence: TGTGCCAGCAGGAAGGATGAGGCGGGAATCTATGGCTACACCTTC. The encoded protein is CASRKDEAGIYGYTF.

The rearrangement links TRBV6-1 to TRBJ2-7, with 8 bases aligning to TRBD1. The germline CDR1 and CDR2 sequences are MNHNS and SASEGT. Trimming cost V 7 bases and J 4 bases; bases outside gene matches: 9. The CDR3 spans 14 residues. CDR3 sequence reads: CASTRQGQIYEQYF. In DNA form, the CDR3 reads TGTGCCAGCACCAGACAGGGGCAGATTTACGAGCAGTACTTC.

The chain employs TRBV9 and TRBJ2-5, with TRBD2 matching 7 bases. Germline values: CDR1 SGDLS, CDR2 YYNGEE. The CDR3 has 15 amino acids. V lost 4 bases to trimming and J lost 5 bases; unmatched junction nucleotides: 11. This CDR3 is CASSTTGGSWETQYF. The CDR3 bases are TGTGCCAGCAGCACGACCGGCGGGAGTTGGGAGACCCAGTACTTC. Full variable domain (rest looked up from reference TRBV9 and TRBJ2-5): DSGVTQTPKHLITATGQRVTLRCSPRSGDLSVYWYQQSLDQGLQFLIQYYNGEERAKGNILERFSAQQFPDLHSELNLSSLELGDSALYFCASSTTGGSWETQYFGPGTRLLVL.

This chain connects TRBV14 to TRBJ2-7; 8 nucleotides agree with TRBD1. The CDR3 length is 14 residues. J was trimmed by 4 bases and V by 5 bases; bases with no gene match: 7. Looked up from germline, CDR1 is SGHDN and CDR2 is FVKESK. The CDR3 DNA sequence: TGTGCCAGCAGCTTCGGGACAGGTTTTTACGAGCAGTACTTC. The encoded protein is CASSFGTGFYEQYF.

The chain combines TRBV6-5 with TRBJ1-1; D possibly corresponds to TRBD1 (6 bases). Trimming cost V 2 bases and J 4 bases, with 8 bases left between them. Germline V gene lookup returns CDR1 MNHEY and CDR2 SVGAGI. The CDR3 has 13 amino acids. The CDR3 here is CASSYNRATEAFF. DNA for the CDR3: TGTGCCAGCAGTTACAACAGGGCCACTGAAGCTTTCTTT.

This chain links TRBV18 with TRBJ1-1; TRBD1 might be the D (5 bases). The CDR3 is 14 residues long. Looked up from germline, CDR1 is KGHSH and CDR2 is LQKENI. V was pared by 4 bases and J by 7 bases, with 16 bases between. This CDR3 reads CASSQQGTNGEAFF. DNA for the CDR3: TGTGCCAGCTCACAGCAGGGTACGAATGGTGAAGCTTTCTTT.

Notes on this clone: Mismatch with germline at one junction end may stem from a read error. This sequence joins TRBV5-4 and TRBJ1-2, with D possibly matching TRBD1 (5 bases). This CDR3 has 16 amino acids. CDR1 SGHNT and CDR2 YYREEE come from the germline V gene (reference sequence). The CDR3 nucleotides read TGTGCCAGTAGCTTGGCCCCCAGGGAGGGCGCGCGTGGCTACACCTTC. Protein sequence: CASSLAPREGARGYTF. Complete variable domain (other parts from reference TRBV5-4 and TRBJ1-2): ETGVTQSPTHLIKTRGQQVTLRCSSQSGHNTVSWYQQALGQGPQFIFQYYREEENGRGNFPPRFSGLQFPNYSSELNVNALELDDSALYLCASSLAPREGARGYTFGSGTRLTVV.

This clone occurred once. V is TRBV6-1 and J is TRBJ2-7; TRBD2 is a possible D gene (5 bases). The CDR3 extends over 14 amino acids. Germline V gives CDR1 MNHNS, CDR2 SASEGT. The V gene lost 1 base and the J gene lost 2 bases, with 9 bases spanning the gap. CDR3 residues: CASSEVRGTYEQYF. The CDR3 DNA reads TGTGCCAGCAGTGAAGTACGGGGTACCTACGAGCAGTACTTC.

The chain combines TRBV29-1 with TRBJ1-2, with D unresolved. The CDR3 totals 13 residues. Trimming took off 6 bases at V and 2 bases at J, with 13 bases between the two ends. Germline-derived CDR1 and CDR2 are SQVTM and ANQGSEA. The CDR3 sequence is CSVAEQPNYGYTF. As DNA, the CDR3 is TGCAGCGTAGCCGAACAGCCGAACTATGGCTACACCTTC. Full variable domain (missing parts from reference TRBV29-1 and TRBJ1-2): SAVISQKPSRDICQRGTSLTIQCQVDSQVTMMFWYRQQPGQSLTLIATANQGSEATYESGFVIDKFPISRPNLTFSTLTVSNMSPEDSSIYLCSVAEQPNYGYTFGSGTRLTVV.

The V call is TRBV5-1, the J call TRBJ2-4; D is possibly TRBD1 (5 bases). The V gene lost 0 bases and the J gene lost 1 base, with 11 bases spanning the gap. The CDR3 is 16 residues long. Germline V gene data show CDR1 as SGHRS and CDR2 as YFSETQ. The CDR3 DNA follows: TGCGCCAGCAGCTTGGAAGGGGTAAGGGCCAAAAACATTCAGTACTTC. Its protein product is CASSLEGVRAKNIQYF.

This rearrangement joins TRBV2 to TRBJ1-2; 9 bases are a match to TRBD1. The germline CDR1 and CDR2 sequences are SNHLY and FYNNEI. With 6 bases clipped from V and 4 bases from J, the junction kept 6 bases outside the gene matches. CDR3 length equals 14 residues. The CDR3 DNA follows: TGTGCCAGCAGCCAGACAGGGGGACTCTATGGCTACACCTTC. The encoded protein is CASSQTGGLYGYTF.

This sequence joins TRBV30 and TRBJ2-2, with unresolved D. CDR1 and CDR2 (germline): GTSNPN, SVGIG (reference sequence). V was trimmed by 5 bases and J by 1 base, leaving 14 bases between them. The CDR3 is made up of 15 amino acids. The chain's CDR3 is CAWGPRPLNTGELFF. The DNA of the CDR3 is TGTGCCTGGGGGCCCCGGCCCTTGAACACCGGGGAGCTGTTTTTT. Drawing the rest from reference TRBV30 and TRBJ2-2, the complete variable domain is SQTIHQWPATLVQPVGSPLSLECTVEGTSNPNLYWYRQAAGRGLQLLFYSVGIGQISSEVPQNLSASRPQDRQFILSSKKLLLSDSGFYLCAWGPRPLNTGELFFGEGSRLTVL.

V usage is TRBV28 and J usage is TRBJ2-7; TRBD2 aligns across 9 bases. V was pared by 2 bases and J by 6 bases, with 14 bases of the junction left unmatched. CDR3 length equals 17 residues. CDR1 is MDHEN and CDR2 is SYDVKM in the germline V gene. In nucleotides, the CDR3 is TGTGCCAGCAGTTTAGAGATAGGGGGACTAGCACCAACCGAGCAGTACTTC. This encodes CASSLEIGGLAPTEQYF.

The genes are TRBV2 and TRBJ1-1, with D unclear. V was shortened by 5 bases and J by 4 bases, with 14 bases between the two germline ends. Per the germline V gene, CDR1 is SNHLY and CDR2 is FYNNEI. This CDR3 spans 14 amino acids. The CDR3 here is CASSPTGVGTEAFF. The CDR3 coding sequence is TGTGCCAGCAGTCCTACCGGGGTGGGCACTGAAGCTTTCTTT.